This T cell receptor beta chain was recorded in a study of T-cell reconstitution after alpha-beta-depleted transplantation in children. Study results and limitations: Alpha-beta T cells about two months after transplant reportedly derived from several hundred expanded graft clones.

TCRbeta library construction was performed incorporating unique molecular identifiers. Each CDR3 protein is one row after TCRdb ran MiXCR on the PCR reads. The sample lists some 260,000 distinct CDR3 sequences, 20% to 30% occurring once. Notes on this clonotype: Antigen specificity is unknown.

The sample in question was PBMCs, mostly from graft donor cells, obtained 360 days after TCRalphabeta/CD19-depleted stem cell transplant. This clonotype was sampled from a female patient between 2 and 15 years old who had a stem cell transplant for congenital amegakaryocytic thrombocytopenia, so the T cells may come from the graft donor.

The CDR3 loop reads CASSPREIRQGNQPQHF. The CDR3, as DNA: TGTGCCAGCTCACCCCGGGAGATTAGACAGGGCAATCAGCCCCAGCATTTT. The gene calls are TRBV18 and TRBJ1-5; TRBD1 is a possible D gene (6 bases). V was clipped by 3 bases and J by 2 bases, with 17 bases between them. CDR3 length equals 17 residues. Germline V gives CDR1 KGHSH, CDR2 LQKENI.